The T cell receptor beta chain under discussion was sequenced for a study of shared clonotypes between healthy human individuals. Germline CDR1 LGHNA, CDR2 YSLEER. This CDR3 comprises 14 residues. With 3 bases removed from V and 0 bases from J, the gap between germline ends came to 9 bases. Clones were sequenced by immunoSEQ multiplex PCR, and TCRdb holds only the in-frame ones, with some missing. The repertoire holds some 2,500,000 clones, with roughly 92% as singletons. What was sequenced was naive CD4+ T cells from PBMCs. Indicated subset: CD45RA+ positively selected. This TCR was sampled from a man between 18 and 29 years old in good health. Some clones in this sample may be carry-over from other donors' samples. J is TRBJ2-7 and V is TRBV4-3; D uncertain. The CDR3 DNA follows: TGCGCCAGCAGCCATTCCCAGAGCTCCTACGAGCAGTACTTC. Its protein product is CASSHSQSSYEQYF.